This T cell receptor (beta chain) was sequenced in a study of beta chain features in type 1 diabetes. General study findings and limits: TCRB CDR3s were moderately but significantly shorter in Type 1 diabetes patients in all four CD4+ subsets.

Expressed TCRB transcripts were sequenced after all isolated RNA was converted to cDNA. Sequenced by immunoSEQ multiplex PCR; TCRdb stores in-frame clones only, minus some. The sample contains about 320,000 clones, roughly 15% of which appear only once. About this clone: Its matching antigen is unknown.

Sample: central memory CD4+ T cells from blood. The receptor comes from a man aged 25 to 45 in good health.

The CDR3 loop is CASSRRTSFTGGTGAYTEAFF. Here the CDR3 DNA reads TGCGCCAGCAGCCGAAGGACTTCCTTTACCGGTGGGACAGGGGCCTACACTGAAGCTTTCTTT. The chain employs TRBV4-1 and TRBJ1-1; 10 bases line up with TRBD1. V was pared by 4 bases and J by 3 bases, with 23 bases of the junction left unmatched. In germline, CDR1 is MGHRA, CDR2 YSYEKL. The CDR3 runs 21 residues.